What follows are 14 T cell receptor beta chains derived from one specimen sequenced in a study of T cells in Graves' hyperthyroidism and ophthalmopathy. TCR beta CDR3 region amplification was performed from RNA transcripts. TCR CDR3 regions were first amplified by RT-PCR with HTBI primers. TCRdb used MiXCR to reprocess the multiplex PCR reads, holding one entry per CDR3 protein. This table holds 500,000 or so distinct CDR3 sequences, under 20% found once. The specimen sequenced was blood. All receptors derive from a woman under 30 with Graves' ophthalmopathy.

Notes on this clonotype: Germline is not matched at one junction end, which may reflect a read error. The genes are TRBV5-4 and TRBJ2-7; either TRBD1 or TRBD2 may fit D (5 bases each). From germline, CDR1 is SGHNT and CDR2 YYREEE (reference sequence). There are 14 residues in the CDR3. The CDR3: CANSNRDPADEQYF. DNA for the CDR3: TGTGCCAACAGCAACCGGGACCCCGCCGACGAGCAGTACTTC.

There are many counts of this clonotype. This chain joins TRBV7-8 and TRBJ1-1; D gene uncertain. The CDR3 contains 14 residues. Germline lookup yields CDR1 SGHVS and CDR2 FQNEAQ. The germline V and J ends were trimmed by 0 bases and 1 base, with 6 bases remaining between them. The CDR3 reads CASSLAWRNTEAFF. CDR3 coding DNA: TGTGCCAGCAGCTTAGCCTGGAGGAACACTGAAGCTTTCTTT.

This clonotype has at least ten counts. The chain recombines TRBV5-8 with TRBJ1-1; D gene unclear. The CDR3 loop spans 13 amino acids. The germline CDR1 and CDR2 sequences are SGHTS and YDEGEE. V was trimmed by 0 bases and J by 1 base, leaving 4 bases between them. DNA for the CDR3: TGTGCCAGCAGCTTGGTAAAGAACACTGAAGCTTTCTTT. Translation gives CASSLVKNTEAFF.

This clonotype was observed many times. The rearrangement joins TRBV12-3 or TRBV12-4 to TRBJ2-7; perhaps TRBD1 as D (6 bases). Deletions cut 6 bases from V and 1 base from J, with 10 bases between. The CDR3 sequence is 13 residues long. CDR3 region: CASRNRASYEQYF. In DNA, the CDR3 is TGTGCCAGCAGGAACAGGGCTTCCTACGAGCAGTACTTC.

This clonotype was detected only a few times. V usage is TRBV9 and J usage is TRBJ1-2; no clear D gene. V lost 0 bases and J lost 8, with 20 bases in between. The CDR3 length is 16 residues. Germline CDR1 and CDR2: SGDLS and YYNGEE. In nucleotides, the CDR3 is TGTGCCAGCAGCGTAGACGGCGTTCGAACCGCATGGGGCTACACCTTC. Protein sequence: CASSVDGVRTAWGYTF.

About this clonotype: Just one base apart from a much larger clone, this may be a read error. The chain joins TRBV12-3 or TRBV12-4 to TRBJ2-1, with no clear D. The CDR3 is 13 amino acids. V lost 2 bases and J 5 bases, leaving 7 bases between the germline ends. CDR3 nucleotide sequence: TGTGCCAGCAGTTTAACTCTTAACAATGAGCAGTTCTTC. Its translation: CASSLTLNNEQFF.

The CDR3 spells CASSQGHLEAFF. CDR3 coding DNA: TGCGCCAGCAGCCAAGGCCACCTTGAAGCTTTCTTT. The gene calls are TRBV4-1 and TRBJ1-1, with D unclear. This CDR3 spans 12 amino acids. Trimming cost V 1 base and J 7 bases, with 7 bases left between them. The germline V gene encodes CDR1 MGHRA and CDR2 YSYEKL.

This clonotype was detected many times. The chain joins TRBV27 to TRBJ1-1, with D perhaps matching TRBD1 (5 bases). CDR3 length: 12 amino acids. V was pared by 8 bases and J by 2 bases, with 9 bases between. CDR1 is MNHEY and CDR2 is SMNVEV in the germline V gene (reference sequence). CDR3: CASSGTNTEAFF. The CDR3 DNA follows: TGTGCCAGCTCTGGGACCAACACTGAAGCTTTCTTT.

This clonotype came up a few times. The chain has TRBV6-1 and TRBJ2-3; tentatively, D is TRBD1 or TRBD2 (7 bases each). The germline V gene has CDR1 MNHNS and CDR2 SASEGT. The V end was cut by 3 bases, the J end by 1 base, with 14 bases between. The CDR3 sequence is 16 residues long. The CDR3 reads CASSEEGAGGTDTQYF. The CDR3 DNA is TGTGCCAGCAGTGAGGAGGGGGCGGGGGGCACAGATACGCAGTATTTT.

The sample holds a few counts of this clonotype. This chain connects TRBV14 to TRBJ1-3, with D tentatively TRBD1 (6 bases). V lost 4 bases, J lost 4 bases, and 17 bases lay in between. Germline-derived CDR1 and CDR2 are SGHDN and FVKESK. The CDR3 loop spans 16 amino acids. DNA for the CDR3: TGTGCCAGCAGCCCTATCTGGCAGGGGCCCGGAAACACCATATATTTT. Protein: CASSPIWQGPGNTIYF. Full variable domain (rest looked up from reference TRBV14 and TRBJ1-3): EAGVTQFPSHSVIEKGQTVTLRCDPISGHDNLYWYRRVMGKEIKFLLHFVKESKQDESGMPNNRFLAERTGGTYSTLKVQPAELEDSGVYFCASSPIWQGPGNTIYFGEGSWLTVV.

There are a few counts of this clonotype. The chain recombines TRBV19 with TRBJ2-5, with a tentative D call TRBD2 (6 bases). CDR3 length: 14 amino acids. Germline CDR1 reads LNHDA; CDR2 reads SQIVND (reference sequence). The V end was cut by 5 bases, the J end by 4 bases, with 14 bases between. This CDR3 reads CASSSTGRGETQYF. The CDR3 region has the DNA TGTGCCAGTAGTTCTACCGGGCGGGGAGAGACCCAGTACTTC. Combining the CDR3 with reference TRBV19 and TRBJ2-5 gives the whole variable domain DGGITQSPKYLFRKEGQNVTLSCEQNLNHDAMYWYRQDPGQGLRLIYYSQIVNDFQKGDIAEGYSVSREKKESFPLTVTSAQKNPTAFYLCASSSTGRGETQYFGPGTRLLVL.

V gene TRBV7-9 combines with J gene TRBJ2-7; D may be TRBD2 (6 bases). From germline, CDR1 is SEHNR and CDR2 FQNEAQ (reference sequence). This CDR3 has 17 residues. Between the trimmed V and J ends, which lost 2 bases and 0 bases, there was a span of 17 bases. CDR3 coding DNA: TGTGCCAGCAGCTTAACCCCCGCTGGGGGGAGCTCCTACGAGCAGTACTTC. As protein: CASSLTPAGGSSYEQYF.

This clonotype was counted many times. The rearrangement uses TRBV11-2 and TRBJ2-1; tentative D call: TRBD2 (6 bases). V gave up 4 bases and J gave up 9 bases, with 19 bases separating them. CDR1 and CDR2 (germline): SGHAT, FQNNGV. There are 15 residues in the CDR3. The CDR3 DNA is TGTGCCAGCAGCTCTGGACGGAGGGCAGGAGGTGAGCAGTTCTTC. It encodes CASSSGRRAGGEQFF.

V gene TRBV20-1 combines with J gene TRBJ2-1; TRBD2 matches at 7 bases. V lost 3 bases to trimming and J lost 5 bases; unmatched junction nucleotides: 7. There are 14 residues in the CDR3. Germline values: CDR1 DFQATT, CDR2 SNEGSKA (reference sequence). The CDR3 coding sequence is TGCAGTGCTAGTTCCGGGACTATTAACAATGAGCAGTTCTTC. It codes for CSASSGTINNEQFF.